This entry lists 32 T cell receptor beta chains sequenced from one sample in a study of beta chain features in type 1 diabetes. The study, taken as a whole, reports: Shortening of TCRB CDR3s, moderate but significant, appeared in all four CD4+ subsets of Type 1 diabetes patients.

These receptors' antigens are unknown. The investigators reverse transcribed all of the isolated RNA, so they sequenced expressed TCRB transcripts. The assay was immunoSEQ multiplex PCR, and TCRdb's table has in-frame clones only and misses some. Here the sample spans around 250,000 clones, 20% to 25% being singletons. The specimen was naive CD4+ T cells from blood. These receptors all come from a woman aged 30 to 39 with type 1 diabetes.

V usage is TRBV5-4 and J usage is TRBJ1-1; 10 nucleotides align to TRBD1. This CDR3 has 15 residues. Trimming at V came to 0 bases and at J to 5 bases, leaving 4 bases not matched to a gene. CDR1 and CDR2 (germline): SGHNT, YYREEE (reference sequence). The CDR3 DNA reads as TGTGCCAGCAGCTTGGAAGGGACAGGGGTAACTGAAGCTTTCTTT. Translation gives CASSLEGTGVTEAFF.

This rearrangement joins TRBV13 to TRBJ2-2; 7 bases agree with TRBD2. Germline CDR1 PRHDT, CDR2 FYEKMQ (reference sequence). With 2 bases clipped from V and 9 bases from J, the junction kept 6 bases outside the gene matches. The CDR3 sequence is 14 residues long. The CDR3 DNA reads TGTGCCAGCAGCTTAAACGGGAGGTGGCGGGAGCTGTTTTTT. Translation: CASSLNGRWRELFF.

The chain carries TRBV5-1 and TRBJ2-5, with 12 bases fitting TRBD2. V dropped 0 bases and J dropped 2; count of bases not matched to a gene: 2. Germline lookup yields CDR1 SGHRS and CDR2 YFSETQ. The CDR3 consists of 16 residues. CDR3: CASSLGTSGAQETQYF. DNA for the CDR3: TGCGCCAGCAGCTTGGGGACTAGCGGGGCTCAAGAGACCCAGTACTTC.

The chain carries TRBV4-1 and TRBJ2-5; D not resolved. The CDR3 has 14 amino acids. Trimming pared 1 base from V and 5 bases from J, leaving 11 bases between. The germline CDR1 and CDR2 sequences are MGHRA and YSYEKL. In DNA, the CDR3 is TGCGCCAGCAGCCAAGTACTCGCCAAGGAGACCCAGTACTTC. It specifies CASSQVLAKETQYF.

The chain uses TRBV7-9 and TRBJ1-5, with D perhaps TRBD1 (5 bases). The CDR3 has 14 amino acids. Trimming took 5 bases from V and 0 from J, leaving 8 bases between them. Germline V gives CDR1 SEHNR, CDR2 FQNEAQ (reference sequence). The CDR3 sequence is CASSGGNSNQPQHF. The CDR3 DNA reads TGTGCCAGCAGCGGGGGGAATAGCAATCAGCCCCAGCATTTT.

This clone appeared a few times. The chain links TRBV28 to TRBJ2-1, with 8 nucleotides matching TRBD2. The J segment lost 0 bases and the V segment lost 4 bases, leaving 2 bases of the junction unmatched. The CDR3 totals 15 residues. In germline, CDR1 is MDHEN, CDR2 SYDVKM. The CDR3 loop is CASSSGGGSYNEQFF. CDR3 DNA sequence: TGTGCCAGCAGTTCGGGAGGGGGCTCCTACAATGAGCAGTTCTTC.

The chain's CDR3 is CASNLGPLAGERNEQFF. The CDR3 nucleotides are TGTGCCAGCAATTTGGGGCCACTAGCGGGAGAACGCAATGAGCAGTTCTTC. The J gene is TRBJ2-1, the V gene TRBV2; 11 bases fit TRBD2. The CDR3 has 17 amino acids. V shed 7 bases and J 6 bases; nucleotides not matched to a gene: 14. The germline gives CDR1 SNHLY, CDR2 FYNNEI. Full variable domain (remainder filled in from reference TRBV2 and TRBJ2-1): EPEVTQTPSHQVTQMGQEVILRCVPISNHLYFYWYRQILGQKVEFLVSFYNNEISEKSEIFDDQFSVERPDGSNFTLKIRSTKLEDSAMYFCASNLGPLAGERNEQFFGPGTRLTVL.

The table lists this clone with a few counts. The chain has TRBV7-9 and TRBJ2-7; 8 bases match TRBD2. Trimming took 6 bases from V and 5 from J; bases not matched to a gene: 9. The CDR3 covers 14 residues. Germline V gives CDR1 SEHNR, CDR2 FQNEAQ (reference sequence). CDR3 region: CASSRLATSNEQYF. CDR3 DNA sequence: TGTGCCAGCAGTCGACTAGCGACTAGCAACGAGCAGTACTTC.

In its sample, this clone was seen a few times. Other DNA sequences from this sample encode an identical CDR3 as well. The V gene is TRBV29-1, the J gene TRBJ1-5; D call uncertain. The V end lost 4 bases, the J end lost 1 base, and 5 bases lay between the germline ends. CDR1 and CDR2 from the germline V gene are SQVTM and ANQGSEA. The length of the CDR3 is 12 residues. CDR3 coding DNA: TGCAGCGTTGGCGGAAGCAATCAGCCCCAGCATTTT. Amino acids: CSVGGSNQPQHF.

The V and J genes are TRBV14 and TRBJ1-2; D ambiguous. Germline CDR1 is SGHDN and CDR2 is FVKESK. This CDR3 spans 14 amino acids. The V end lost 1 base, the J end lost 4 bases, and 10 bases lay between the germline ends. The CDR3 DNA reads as TGTGCCAGCAGCCAAGGGTTCCAGGTCTATGGCTACACCTTC. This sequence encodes CASSQGFQVYGYTF.

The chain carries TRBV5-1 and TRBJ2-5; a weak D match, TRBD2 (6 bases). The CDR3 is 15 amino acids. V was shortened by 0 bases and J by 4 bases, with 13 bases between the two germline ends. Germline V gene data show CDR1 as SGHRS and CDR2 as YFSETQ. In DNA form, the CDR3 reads TGCGCCAGCAGCTTGGCCATGGGAGGTGGAGAGACCCAGTACTTC. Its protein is CASSLAMGGGETQYF.

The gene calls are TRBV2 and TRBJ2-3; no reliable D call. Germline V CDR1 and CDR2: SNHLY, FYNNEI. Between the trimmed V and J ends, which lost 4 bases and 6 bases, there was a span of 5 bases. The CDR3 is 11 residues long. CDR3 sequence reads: CASSASDTQYF. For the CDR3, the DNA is TGTGCCAGCAGTGCGTCCGATACGCAGTATTTT.

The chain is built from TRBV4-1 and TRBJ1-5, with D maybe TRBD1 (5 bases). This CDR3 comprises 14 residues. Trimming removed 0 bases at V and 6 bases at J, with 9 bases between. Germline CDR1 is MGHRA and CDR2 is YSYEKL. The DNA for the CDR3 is TGCGCCAGCAGCCAAGATCCGCAGGGTCAGCCCCAGCATTTT. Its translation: CASSQDPQGQPQHF.

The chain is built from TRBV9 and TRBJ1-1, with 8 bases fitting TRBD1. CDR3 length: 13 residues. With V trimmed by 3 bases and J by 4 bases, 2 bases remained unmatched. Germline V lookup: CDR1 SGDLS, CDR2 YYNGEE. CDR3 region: CASSATGGTEAFF. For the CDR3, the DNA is TGTGCCAGCAGCGCCACAGGGGGCACTGAAGCTTTCTTT.

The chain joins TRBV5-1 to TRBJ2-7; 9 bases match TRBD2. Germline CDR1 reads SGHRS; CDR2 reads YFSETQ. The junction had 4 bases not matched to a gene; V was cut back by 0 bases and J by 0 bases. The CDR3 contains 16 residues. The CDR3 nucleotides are TGCGCCAGCAGCTTGGCTTTAGCGGGAGCCTCCTACGAGCAGTACTTC. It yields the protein CASSLALAGASYEQYF.

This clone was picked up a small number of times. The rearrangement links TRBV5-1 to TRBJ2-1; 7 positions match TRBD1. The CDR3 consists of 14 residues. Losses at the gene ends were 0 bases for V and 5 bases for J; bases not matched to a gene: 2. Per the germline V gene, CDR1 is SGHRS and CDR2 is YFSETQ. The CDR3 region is CASSLDGTDNEQFF. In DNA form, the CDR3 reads TGCGCCAGCAGCTTGGACGGGACAGACAATGAGCAGTTCTTC.

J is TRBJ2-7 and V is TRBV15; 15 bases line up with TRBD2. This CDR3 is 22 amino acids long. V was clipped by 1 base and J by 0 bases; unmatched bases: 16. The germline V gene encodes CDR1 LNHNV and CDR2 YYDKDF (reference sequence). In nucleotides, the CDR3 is TGTGCCACCAGCAGAGTGCTTCCCCGAGGGACTAGCGGGAGGACGAACTCCTACGAGCAGTACTTC. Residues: CATSRVLPRGTSGRTNSYEQYF. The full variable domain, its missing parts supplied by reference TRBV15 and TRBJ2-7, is DAMVIQNPRYQVTQFGKPVTLSCSQTLNHNVMYWYQQKSSQAPKLLFHYYDKDFNNEADTPDNFQSRRPNTSFCFLDIRSPGLGDTAMYLCATSRVLPRGTSGRTNSYEQYFGPGTRLTVT.

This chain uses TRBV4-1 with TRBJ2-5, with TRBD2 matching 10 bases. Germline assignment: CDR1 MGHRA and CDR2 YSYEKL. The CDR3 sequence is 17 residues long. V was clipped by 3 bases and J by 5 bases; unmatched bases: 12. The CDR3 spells CASSHFPGLALFETQYF. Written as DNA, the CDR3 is TGCGCCAGCAGCCATTTCCCGGGACTAGCGTTATTTGAGACCCAGTACTTC.

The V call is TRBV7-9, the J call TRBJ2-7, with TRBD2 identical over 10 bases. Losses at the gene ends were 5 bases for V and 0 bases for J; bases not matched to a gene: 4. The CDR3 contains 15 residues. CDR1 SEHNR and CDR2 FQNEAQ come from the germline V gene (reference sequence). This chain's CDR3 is CASSPLAGVSYEQYF. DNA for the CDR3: TGTGCCAGCAGCCCTCTAGCGGGAGTCTCCTACGAGCAGTACTTC.

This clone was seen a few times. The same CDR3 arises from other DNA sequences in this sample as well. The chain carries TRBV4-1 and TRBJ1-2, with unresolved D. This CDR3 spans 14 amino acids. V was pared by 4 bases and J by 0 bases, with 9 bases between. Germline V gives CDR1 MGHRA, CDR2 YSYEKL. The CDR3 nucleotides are TGCGCCAGCAGCCGCCCAGGATCTAACTATGGCTACACCTTC. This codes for CASSRPGSNYGYTF.

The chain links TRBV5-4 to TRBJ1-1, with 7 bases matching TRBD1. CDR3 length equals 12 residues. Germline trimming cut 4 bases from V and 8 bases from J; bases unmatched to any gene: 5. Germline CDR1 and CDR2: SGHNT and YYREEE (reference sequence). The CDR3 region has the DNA TGTGCCAGCAGCCGACAGGGCCGAGAAGCTTTCTTT. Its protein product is CASSRQGREAFF. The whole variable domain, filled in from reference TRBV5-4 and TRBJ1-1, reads ETGVTQSPTHLIKTRGQQVTLRCSSQSGHNTVSWYQQALGQGPQFIFQYYREEENGRGNFPPRFSGLQFPNYSSELNVNALELDDSALYLCASSRQGREAFFGQGTRLTVV.

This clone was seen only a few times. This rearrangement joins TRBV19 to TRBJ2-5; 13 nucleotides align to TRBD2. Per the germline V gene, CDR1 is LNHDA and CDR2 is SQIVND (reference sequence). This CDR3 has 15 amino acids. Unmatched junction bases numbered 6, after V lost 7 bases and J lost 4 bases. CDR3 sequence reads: CASNPGLAGSETQYF. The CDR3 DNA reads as TGTGCCAGTAACCCGGGACTAGCGGGATCAGAGACCCAGTACTTC.

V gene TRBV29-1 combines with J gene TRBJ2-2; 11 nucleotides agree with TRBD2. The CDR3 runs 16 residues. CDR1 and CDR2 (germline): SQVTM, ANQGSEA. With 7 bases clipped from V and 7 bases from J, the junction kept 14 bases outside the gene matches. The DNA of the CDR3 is TGCAGCGCAGAGAGGTTTACTAGCGGGAGTGGCGGGGAGCTGTTTTTT. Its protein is CSAERFTSGSGGELFF.

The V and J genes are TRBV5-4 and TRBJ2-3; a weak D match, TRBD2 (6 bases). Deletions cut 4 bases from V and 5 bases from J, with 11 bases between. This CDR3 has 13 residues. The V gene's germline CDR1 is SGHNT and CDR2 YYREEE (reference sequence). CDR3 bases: TGTGCCAGCAGCCGACTAGTGGTAGATACGCAGTATTTT. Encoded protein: CASSRLVVDTQYF.

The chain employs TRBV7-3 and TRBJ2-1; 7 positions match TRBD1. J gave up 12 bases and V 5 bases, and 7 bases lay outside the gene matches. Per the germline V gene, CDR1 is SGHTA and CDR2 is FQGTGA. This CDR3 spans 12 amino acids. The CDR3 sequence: CASSLYGQVQFF. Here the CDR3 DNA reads TGTGCCAGCAGCCTGTACGGACAGGTGCAGTTCTTC.

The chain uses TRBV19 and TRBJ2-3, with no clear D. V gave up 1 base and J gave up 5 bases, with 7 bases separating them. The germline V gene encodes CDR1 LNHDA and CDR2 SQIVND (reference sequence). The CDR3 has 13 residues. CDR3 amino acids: CASSIGLKDTQYF. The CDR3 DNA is TGTGCCAGTAGTATAGGACTCAAAGATACGCAGTATTTT.

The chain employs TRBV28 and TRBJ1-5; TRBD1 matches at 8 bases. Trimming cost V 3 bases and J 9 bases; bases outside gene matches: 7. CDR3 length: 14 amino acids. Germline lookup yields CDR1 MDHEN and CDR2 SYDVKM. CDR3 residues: CASSFPQGARPQHF. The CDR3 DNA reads TGTGCCAGCAGTTTCCCCCAGGGGGCCCGGCCCCAGCATTTT.

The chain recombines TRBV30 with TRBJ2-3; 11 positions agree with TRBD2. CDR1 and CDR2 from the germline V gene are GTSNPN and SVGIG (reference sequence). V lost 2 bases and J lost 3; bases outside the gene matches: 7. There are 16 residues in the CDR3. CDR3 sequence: CAWSPGGLAVTDTQYF. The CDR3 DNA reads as TGTGCCTGGAGTCCAGGGGGACTAGCGGTAACAGATACGCAGTATTTT.

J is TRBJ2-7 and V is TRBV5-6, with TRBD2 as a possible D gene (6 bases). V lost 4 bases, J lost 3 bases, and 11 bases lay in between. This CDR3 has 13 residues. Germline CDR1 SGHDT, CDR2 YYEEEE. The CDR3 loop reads CASSALAYYEQYF. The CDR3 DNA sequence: TGTGCCAGCAGCGCCCTAGCGTACTACGAGCAGTACTTC.

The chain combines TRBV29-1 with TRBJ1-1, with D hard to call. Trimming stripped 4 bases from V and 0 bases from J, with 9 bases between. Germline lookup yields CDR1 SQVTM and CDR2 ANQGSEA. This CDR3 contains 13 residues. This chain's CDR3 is CSVGHLMNTEAFF. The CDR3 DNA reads TGCAGCGTTGGACACCTAATGAACACTGAAGCTTTCTTT.

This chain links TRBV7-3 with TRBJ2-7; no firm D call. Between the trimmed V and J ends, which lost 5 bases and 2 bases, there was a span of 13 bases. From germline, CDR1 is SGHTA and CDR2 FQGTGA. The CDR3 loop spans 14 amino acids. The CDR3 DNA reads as TGTGCCAGCAGCCCTACTGGCGGTACCTACGAGCAGTACTTC. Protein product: CASSPTGGTYEQYF.

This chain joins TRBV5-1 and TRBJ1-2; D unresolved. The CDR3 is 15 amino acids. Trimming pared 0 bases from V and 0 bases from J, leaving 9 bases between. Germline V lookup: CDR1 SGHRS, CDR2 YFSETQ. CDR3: CASSLGGVTNYGYTF. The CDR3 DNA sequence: TGCGCCAGCAGCTTGGGCGGGGTGACTAACTATGGCTACACCTTC.